The T cell receptor beta chain described here comes from a study of T cell repertoires in cytomegalovirus infection. Study summary: Selection of CMV epitopes for the study included recently identified HLA-C-restricted and well-studied HLA-B-restricted ones. Public TCR beta signature analysis indicated the presence of both CMV infection and matching HLA type.

The sample holds a few counts of this clonotype. Its antigen is not known. V shed 3 bases, J shed 5 bases, and the junction held 18 bases outside the gene matches. CDR3 length: 18 residues. Germline V lookup: CDR1 SGHTA, CDR2 FQGTGA. Regarding the study as a whole: The ex vivo response showed dominance by HLA-C-restricted CMV-specific TCR beta clonotypes. The cumulative frequency of public TCR beta families identified carriers of CMV plus the relevant HLA.

In TCRdb, the reads were re-called with MiXCR into one record per CDR3 protein. The repertoire includes 200,000 or so distinct CDR3 sequences, 38% of them detected once, and 55% to 60% sits in the top ten. Sample: CD8+ T cells from cultured PBMCs, taken from culture after CMV antigen stimulation. This chain uses TRBV7-3 with TRBJ2-5; 7 bases are a match to TRBD1. The TCR originated in a human donor in good health (CMV status not recorded). Some clones in this sample may be carry-over from other donors' samples. The CDR3 region is CASSLRLRGLRTFETQYF. The CDR3, as DNA: TGTGCCAGCAGCTTGAGGTTGAGGGGGCTACGGACGTTTGAGACCCAGTACTTC.